The TCR beta chain under discussion was sequenced for a study of cytomegalovirus exposure and HLA in healthy donors. Findings and limits, study-wide: There were several of the most significant clusters that appeared linked to common viral pathogens in a later analysis. Highest at DRB1 and lowest at HLA-C, TCR association rates differed among HLA loci in a later analysis. Most TCRs appeared rarely, but some public TCRs recurred in many donors.

Concerning this clone itself: Its specificity is unknown.

The germline V gene encodes CDR1 SGHRS and CDR2 YFSETQ. The ends lost 4 bases at V and 8 bases at J; junction bases unmatched: 4. This CDR3 has 13 residues. The study ran its PCR with 60 Vbeta and 13 Jbeta primers. Assay used: immunoSEQ multiplex PCR; TCRdb lists only in-frame clones, some missing. The top ten clones hold about 2.4% of a sample with more than 110,000 clones, 80% of them seen once. The TCR was taken from a middle-aged man in good health and CMV-seronegative. The chain links TRBV5-1 to TRBJ1-1, with TRBD1 matching over 11 bases. Specimen: PBMCs. The CDR3 sequence: CASSRTGGLEAFF. The CDR3, as DNA: TGCGCCAGCAGCCGGACAGGGGGCCTGGAAGCTTTCTTT.